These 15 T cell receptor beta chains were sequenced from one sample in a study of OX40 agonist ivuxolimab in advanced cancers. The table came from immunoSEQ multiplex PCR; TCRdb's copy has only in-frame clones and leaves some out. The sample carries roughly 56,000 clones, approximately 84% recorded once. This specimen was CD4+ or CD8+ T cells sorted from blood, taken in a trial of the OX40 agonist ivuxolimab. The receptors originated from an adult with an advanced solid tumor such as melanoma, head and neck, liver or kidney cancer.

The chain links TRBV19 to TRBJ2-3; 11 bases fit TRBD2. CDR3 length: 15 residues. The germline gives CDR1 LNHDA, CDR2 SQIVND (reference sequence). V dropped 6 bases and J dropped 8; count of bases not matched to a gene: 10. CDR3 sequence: CASRGLAVAEGTQYF. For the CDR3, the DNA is TGTGCCAGTAGGGGACTAGCGGTTGCTGAGGGTACGCAGTATTTT.

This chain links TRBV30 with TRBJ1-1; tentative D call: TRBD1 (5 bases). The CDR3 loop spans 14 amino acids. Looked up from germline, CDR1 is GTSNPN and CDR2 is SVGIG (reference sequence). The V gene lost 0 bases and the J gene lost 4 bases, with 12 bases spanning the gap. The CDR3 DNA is TGTGCCTGGAGTGTAGGAGGGGAGGGCACTGAAGCTTTCTTT. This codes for CAWSVGGEGTEAFF.

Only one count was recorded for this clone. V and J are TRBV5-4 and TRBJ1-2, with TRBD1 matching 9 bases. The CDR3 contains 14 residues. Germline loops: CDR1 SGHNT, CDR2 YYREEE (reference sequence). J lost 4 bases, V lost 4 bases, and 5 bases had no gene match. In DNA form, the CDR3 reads TGTGCCAGCAGCCCCCTGGACAGGGGCTATGGCTACACCTTC. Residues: CASSPLDRGYGYTF.

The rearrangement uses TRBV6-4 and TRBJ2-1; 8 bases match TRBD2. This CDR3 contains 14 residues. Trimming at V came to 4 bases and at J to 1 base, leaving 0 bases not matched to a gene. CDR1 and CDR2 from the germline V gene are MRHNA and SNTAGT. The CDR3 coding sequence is TGTGCCAGCAGTGCTAGCGGGTCCTACAATGAGCAGTTCTTC. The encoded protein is CASSASGSYNEQFF.

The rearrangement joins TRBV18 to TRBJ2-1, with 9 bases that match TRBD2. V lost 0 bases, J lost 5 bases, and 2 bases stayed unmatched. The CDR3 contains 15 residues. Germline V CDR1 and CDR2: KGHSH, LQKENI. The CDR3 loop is CASSPPASGDNEQFF. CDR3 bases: TGTGCCAGCTCACCACCGGCTAGCGGGGACAATGAGCAGTTCTTC.

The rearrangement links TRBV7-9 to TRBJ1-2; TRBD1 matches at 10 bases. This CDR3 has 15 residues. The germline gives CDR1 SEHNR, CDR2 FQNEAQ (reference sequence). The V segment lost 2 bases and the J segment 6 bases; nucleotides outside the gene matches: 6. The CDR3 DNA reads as TGTGCCAGCAGCTTAATCGGTGGGACAGGGGATGGCTACACCTTC. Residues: CASSLIGGTGDGYTF. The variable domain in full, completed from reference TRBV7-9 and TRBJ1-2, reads DTGVSQNPRHKITKRGQNVTFRCDPISEHNRLYWYRQTLGQGPEFLTYFQNEAQLEKSRLLSDRFSAERPKGSFSTLEIQRTEQGDSAMYLCASSLIGGTGDGYTFGSGTRLTVV.

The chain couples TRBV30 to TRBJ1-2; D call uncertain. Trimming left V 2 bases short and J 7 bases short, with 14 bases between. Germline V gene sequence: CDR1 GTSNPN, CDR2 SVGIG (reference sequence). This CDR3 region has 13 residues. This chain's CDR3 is CAWSNSARTGYTF. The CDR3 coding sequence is TGTGCCTGGAGTAACAGTGCTAGAACTGGCTACACCTTC. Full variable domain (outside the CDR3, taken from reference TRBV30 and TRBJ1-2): SQTIHQWPATLVQPVGSPLSLECTVEGTSNPNLYWYRQAAGRGLQLLFYSVGIGQISSEVPQNLSASRPQDRQFILSSKKLLLSDSGFYLCAWSNSARTGYTFGSGTRLTVV.

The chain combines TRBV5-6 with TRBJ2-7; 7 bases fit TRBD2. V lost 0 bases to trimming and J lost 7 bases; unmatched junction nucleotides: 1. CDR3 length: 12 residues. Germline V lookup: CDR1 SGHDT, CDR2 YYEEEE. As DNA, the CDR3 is TGTGCCAGCAGCTTGGCGGGAGGAGAGCAGTACTTC. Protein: CASSLAGGEQYF.

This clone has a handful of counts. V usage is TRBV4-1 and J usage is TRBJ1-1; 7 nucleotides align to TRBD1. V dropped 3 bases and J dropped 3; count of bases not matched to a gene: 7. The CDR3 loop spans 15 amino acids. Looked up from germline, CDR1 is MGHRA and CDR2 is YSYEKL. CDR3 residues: CASSQARTGDTEAFF. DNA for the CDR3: TGCGCCAGCAGCCAGGCGAGGACAGGCGACACTGAAGCTTTCTTT.

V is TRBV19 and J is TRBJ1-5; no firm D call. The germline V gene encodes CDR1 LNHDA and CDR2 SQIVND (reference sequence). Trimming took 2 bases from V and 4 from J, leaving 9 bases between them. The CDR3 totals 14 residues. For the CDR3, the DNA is TGTGCCAGTAGTATACGGGAGTTGAATCAGCCCCAGCATTTT. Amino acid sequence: CASSIRELNQPQHF.

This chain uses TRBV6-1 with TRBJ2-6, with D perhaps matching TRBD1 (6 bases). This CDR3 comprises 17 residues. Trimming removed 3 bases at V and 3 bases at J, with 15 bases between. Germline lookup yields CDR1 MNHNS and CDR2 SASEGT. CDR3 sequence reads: CASSDDSTDSGANVLTF. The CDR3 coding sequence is TGTGCCAGCAGTGATGATTCTACGGACAGTGGGGCCAACGTCCTGACTTTC.

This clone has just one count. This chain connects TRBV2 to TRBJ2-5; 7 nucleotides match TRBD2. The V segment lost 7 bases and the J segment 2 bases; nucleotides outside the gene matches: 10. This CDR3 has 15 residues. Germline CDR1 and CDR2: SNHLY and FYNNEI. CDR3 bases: TGTGCCAGCAACGTGGGGGGGGGAGCTCAAGAGACCCAGTACTTC. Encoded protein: CASNVGGGAQETQYF.

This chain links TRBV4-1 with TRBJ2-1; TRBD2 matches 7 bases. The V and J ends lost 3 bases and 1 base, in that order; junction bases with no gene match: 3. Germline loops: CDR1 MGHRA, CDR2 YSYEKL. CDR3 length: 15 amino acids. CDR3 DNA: TGCGCCAGCAGCCATAAAGCGGGGTCCTACAATGAGCAGTTCTTC. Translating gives CASSHKAGSYNEQFF.

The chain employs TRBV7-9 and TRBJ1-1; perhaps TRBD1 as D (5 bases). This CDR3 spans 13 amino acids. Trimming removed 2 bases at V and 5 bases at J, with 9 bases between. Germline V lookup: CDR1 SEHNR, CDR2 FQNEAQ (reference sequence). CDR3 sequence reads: CASSLRGGTEAFF. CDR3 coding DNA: TGTGCCAGCAGCTTACGGGGGGGTACTGAAGCTTTCTTT.

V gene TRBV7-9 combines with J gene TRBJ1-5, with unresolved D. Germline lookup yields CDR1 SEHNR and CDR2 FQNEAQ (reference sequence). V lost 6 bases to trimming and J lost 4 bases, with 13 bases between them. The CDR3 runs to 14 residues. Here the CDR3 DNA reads TGTGCCAGCAGTAATGGACGCCTAAATCAGCCCCAGCATTTT. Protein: CASSNGRLNQPQHF.